The rows below give T cell receptor beta chains drawn from one sample of a study of cytomegalovirus exposure and HLA in healthy donors. Method: immunoSEQ multiplex PCR; TCRdb's copy keeps in-frame clones and lacks some. The sample lists some 170,000 clones, 80% to 85% seen once, with 2% to 2.5% in the top ten. The sequenced sample consisted of PBMCs. The source of these receptors is a woman in her thirties in good health and CMV-seronegative. The conserved cysteine and the conserved F or W are not part of the CDR3 here. The D gene is left open where the match is weak.

cdr3_length	v_call	d_call	j_call	cdr3_aa
12	TRBV5-1	TRBD2	.	ASSTGLDPYEQY
13	TRBV30	TRBD1	TRBJ2-7	AWSRVTGVTYEQY
14	TRBV4-2	.	TRBJ2-3	ASSQDRNEYTDTQY
15	TRBV28	.	TRBJ1-2	ASRNWRFPDTNYGYT
12	TRBV9	.	TRBJ2-7	ASSVAGENYEQY
17	TRBV7-2	.	TRBJ1-4	ASSSSLSKGGRTNEKLF
12	TRBV27	TRBD1	TRBJ2-7	ASSLSGTGGEQY
16	TRBV28	TRBD2	TRBJ2-5	ASSLTFGTSVGLETQY
11	TRBV1	.	TRBJ2-7	TSRWDFSYEQY
14	TRBV5-6	.	TRBJ1-6	ASSLASARPASPLH
11	TRBV7-7	.	TRBJ2-7	ASSNKLRGEQY
12	TRBV27	TRBD1	TRBJ2-7	ASKTGGHSYEQY
13	TRBV5-6	TRBD2	TRBJ2-7	ASSQGLAGYYEQY
13	TRBV7-9	TRBD1	TRBJ1-4	ASSFRGIANEKLF
13	TRBV30	.	TRBJ1-6	AWSRAGTYGSPLH
13	TRBV27	TRBD2	TRBJ2-1	ASNRGTSAYNEQF
15	TRBV15	.	TRBJ2-3	ATSRAIGRGFTDTQY
15	TRBV25-1	.	TRBJ1-4	ASSDLAGVSRIEKLF
13	TRBV29-1	TRBD2	TRBJ2-2	SVTSGGGDTGELF
12	TRBV19	.	TRBJ2-3	ASSIPRGSDTQY
15	TRBV7-9	TRBD2	TRBJ2-7	ASSSGSWTSGNYEQY
12	TRBV6-1	.	TRBJ1-3	ASGQPYDGNTIY
14	TRBV10-3	.	TRBJ2-7	AISESNREAYAEQY
13	TRBV28	.	TRBJ2-3	ASSSGEPSTDTQY
16	TRBV5-1	TRBD1	TRBJ2-2	ASSLEAGTGVWTGELF
13	TRBV7-9	TRBD2	.	ASSLEAGGSYEQY
16	TRBV2	TRBD2	TRBJ2-7	ASSDWASGASRTYEQY
14	TRBV12-2	.	TRBJ1-4	ASRTNSGASTEKLF
15	TRBV27	.	TRBJ2-7	ASSFWGPSGGTHEQY
16	TRBV7-8	TRBD1	TRBJ1-1	ASSSGGRVQGAYTEAF
14	TRBV7-2	TRBD1	TRBJ1-5	ASSLWVTGDNQPQH
13	TRBV2	.	TRBJ2-1	ASRRRGLEPNEQF
15	TRBV9	TRBD2	TRBJ2-3	ASSPPKRGPSTDTQY
12	TRBV6-5	TRBD1	TRBJ1-2	ASSNFGQGNGYT
14	TRBV5-6	TRBD1	TRBJ1-1	ASSMTGGRFNTEAF
13	TRBV4-3	.	TRBJ2-3	ASSRRTDSADTQY
13	TRBV4-2	TRBD2	TRBJ2-1	ASSQADGTSNEQF
14	TRBV5-3	TRBD1	TRBJ1-2	ARSGNGQGKYYGYT
12	TRBV27	.	TRBJ2-4	ASSPTRLADSQY
11	TRBV7-2	.	TRBJ2-3	ASMGPATDTQY